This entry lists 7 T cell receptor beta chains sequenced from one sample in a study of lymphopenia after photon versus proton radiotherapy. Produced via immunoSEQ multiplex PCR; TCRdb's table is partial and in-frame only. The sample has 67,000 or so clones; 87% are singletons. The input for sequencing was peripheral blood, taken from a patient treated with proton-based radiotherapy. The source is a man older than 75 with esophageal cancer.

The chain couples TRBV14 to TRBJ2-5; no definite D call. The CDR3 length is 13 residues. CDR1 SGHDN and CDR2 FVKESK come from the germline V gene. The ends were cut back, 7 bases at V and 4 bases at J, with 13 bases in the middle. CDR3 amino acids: CASNSWTGETQYF. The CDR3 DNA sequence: TGTGCCAGCAACAGTTGGACGGGAGAGACCCAGTACTTC.

CDR3 DNA: TGTGCCAGCAGCTTAGTAGGAGGGTTGGGCGAGCAGTACTTC. Its protein is CASSLVGGLGEQYF. The chain carries TRBV7-5 and TRBJ2-7; no check of the table's D call, TRBD2, against the DNA was made. TRBV7-5 represents a pseudogene. This CDR3 has 14 residues.

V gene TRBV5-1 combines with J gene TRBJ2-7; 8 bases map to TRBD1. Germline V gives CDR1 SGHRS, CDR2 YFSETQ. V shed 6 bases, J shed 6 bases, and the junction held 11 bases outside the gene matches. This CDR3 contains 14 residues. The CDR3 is CASTRTGTPAEQYF. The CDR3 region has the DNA TGCGCCAGCACTAGGACAGGGACCCCGGCCGAGCAGTACTTC.

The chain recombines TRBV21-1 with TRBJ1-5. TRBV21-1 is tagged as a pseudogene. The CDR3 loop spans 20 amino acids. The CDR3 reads CASSKVSQSLIRYSNQPQHF. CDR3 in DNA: TGTGCCAGCAGCAAAGTAAGTCAGTCTCTGATTAGATATAGCAATCAGCCCCAGCATTTT.

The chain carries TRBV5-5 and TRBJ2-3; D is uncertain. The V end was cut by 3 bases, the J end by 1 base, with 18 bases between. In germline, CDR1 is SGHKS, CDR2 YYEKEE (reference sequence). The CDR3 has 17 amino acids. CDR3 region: CASSYNRASDGTDTQYF. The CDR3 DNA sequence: TGTGCCAGCAGCTATAACCGGGCCTCGGACGGCACAGATACGCAGTATTTT.

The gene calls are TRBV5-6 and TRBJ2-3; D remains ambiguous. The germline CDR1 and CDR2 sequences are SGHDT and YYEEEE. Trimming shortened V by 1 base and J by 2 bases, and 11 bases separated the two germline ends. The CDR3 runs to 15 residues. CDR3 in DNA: TGTGCCAGCAGCTTGAGGCCAGTCAACACAGATACGCAGTATTTT. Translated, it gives CASSLRPVNTDTQYF.

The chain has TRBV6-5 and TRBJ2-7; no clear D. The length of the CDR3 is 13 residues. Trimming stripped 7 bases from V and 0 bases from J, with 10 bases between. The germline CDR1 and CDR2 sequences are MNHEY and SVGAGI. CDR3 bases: TGTGCCAGCACTAGAGCGAACTCCTACGAGCAGTACTTC. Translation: CASTRANSYEQYF.